This T cell receptor (beta chain) was recovered during a study of blood T cells in healthy people across ages (dated by TCRdb to between 2014 and 2017). The study in broad terms: Template switching captured roughly one uniquely barcoded TCR beta cDNA molecule per two T cells in model experiments. Donors of different ages were randomly distributed across sequencing lanes to avoid experimental bias. For two donors (one aged 18 to 29 and one aged 80 or older), the study analyzed two additional independent replicas of 1 million unique cDNA reads from the same blood draw. Four age groups were formed from the donors: young (average about 15 years), middle-aged (around 40), aged (about 68) and long-lived (about 80). Age-related changes in TCR beta repertoire diversity were measured in the study by deep sequencing normalized with unique cDNA molecular identifiers.

In regard to this clonotype: What this receptor recognizes is not known. Base qualities were left out, and no much larger clone turns up one base away.

V is clipped by 4 bases and J by 0 bases, and the sequence between their germline boundaries is 20 bases long. The CDR3 measures 17 amino acids from cysteine to phenylalanine. Here the CDR3 DNA is all that survives: 51 bases in frame from base 1. As encoded in the germline V gene (reference sequence), CDR1 is DFQATT while CDR2 is SNEGSKA. Systemically healthy Caucasian individuals from Russia, over 30 in total and aged about 6 to 95 years, were included as donors. Each donor gave 8 to 10 milliliters of peripheral blood, collected into EDTA-treated Vacutainer tubes. Ficoll-Paque density-gradient centrifugation was used to isolate PBMCs, with at least 6.5 million per sample. Total RNA, at least 6 micrograms per sample, was extracted from PBMCs with Trizol reagent. The percentages of naive CD45RAhigh/CD27high T cells were determined by flow cytometry on a PBMC aliquot from every donor. Preparation of the library involved 5' RACE. Sequencer: Illumina HiSeq 2500. A second PCR of about 7 to 12 cycles was run with a J-beta primer mix and a sample-barcoded 5' primer. A unique molecular identifier was introduced onto each TCR beta cDNA molecule by a template-switch 5' adaptor carrying 12 random nucleotides. Each sample yielded at least 3 million CDR3-containing paired-end reads. The Mint cDNA synthesis kit, primed by a TRBC-specific oligonucleotide, was used to synthesize first-strand cDNA from all RNA. All cDNA was treated with uracil-DNA glycosylase and then went through a first 18-cycle PCR with the universal primers M1SS and BC2_uni_R. On the authors' methods: Normalization of each sample was performed by random selection of 1 million high-quality reads, each carrying a distinct molecular identifier. Instead of being binned into consensus sequences, reads with shared molecular identifiers were discarded. MiTCR, set to a Q25 quality threshold and the strictest error-elimination algorithm, was used for CDR3 identification, clonotype clustering and error correction. A nonparametric unseen species model with Euler transformation was used to estimate a lower bound on total TCR beta diversity. TCRdb's own reprocessing of the public reads used fastp at Q25 and MiXCR and kept productive beta chains. Each entry is one CDR3 protein sequence, shown with its most common DNA and genes. The V and J calls follow TCRdb's processing rather than the paper's. Present in this sample are over 550,000 distinct CDR3 sequences, approximately 30% of which were seen just once. The ten largest clones capture approximately 14% of the sample.

Overall study results and their limits: Conclusive comparison of naive and antigen-experienced compartments was prevented by the profiling of bulk unsorted PBMCs. A strong correlation was found between observed TCR beta diversity and the percentage of naive T cells measured by flow cytometry. Because the CMV infection status of the donors was unknown, age-related changes in expanded clonotypes may potentially have been confounded. Compared with the aged group, more naive CD4+ T cells, fewer expanded clones and increased TCR diversity were shown by the long-lived group, suggesting age selection. As age increased, observed TCR beta diversity per million T cells dropped in a roughly linear way, and a significant reduction was already evident by age around 41. Estimates of total diversity based on one million sequenced T cells were considered lower bounds and underestimates.

Sequenced sample: blood. The V and J segments used are TRBV20-1 and TRBJ2-3; TRBD2 is perhaps the D gene, given 6 matching bases. The receptor comes from a woman aged 80 or over in good health. The base sequence is TGCAGTGCTACCCACCCCGGGGGTAGCGGAAGCACAGATACGCAGTATTTT. Its protein is CSATHPGGSGSTDTQYF.